One and the same sample provided the 27 T cell receptor beta chains below, sequenced in a study of blood T cell repertoires in COVID-19. The repertoire was sequenced with immunoSEQ multiplex PCR; TCRdb's copy has only in-frame clones and lacks some. The sample contains 140,000 to 150,000 clones, around 90% of which appear only once. The sequenced sample was peripheral blood. These receptors all come from a woman in her forties or fifties with acute or convalescent COVID-19.

V usage is TRBV6-5 and J usage is TRBJ2-7; the match to TRBD1 covers 10 bases. V dropped 6 bases and J dropped 7; count of bases not matched to a gene: 9. Germline CDR1 MNHEY, CDR2 SVGAGI. CDR3 length: 14 amino acids. The CDR3: CASSPTGGDWEQYF. The DNA of the CDR3 is TGTGCCAGCAGCCCGACAGGGGGCGATTGGGAGCAGTACTTC.

The chain employs TRBV10-3 and TRBJ1-2; D is unresolved. Germline V gene sequence: CDR1 ENHRY, CDR2 SYGVKD. The CDR3 has 14 amino acids. V was cut by 10 bases and J by 1 base, with 16 bases left in between. For the CDR3, the DNA is TGTGCCAGGCGGGAGGGATCGCATAACTATGGCTACACCTTC. As protein: CARREGSHNYGYTF.

J is TRBJ2-3 and V is TRBV5-6, with TRBD2 matching 12 bases. Unmatched junction bases numbered 12, after V lost 4 bases and J lost 6 bases. There are 17 residues in the CDR3. Germline assignment: CDR1 SGHDT and CDR2 YYEEEE. The CDR3 spells CASSHVRLAGVVDTQYF. In DNA, the CDR3 is TGTGCCAGCAGCCACGTTAGACTAGCGGGGGTTGTGGATACGCAGTATTTT.

The DNA of the CDR3 is TGTGCCAGCACCCGAGGCGGGGCCACAGATACGCAGTATTTT. It encodes CASTRGGATDTQYF. This chain links TRBV11-2 with TRBJ2-3, with D maybe TRBD2 (6 bases). The CDR3 contains 14 residues. The germline V gene encodes CDR1 SGHAT and CDR2 FQNNGV. V gave up 7 bases and J gave up 2 bases, with 13 bases separating them.

The V call is TRBV4-1, the J call TRBJ2-5, with D possibly TRBD1 on 5 matching bases. Germline V lookup: CDR1 MGHRA, CDR2 YSYEKL. Trimming shortened V by 3 bases and J by 4 bases, and 12 bases separated the two germline ends. There are 14 residues in the CDR3. CDR3: CASSQDGQGETQYF. The CDR3 coding sequence is TGCGCCAGCAGCCAGGATGGTCAGGGAGAGACCCAGTACTTC.

J is TRBJ2-7 and V is TRBV6-5, with D hard to call. This CDR3 is 13 amino acids long. Germline CDR1 is MNHEY and CDR2 is SVGAGI. V shed 5 bases and J shed 2 bases, with 10 bases lying between them. DNA for the CDR3: TGTGCCAGCAGTCACGAGAAGACCTACGAGCAGTACTTC. Its protein is CASSHEKTYEQYF.

The rearrangement joins TRBV11-2 to TRBJ1-1; TRBD1 might be the D (6 bases). The CDR3 runs 16 residues. The germline V and J ends were trimmed by 1 base and 0 bases, with 12 bases remaining between them. Germline CDR1 and CDR2: SGHAT and FQNNGV. The CDR3 sequence: CASSLVLRGMNTEAFF. CDR3 DNA: TGTGCCAGCAGCTTAGTACTCAGGGGCATGAACACTGAAGCTTTCTTT.

The chain recombines TRBV10-3 with TRBJ2-5, with 7 bases that match TRBD2. The CDR3 sequence is 13 residues long. The ends lost 8 bases at V and 1 base at J; junction bases unmatched: 4. Germline V gives CDR1 ENHRY, CDR2 SYGVKD. This CDR3 reads CAIQGGGQETQYF. The DNA of the CDR3 is TGTGCCATCCAAGGCGGGGGCCAAGAGACCCAGTACTTC.

This clone was found once. The rearrangement links TRBV6-5 to TRBJ2-7; D might be TRBD1 (6 bases). CDR3 length: 15 residues. Germline lookup yields CDR1 MNHEY and CDR2 SVGAGI. Deletions cut 0 bases from V and 2 bases from J, with 11 bases between. CDR3 coding DNA: TGTGCCAGCAGTTACTCGCCAGGGGACCCCTACGAGCAGTACTTC. Protein product: CASSYSPGDPYEQYF.

This clone was seen a handful of times. The chain combines TRBV7-2 with TRBJ1-2; no clear D. This CDR3 has 15 amino acids. Germline CDR1 reads SGHTA; CDR2 reads FQGNSA. Trimming shortened V by 2 bases and J by 3 bases, and 13 bases separated the two germline ends. CDR3 nucleotide sequence: TGTGCCAGCAGCTTATCGAGGGCTCGGGACTATGGCTACACCTTC. Translation gives CASSLSRARDYGYTF.

The chain employs TRBV5-4 and TRBJ1-3; TRBD1 agrees at 7 bases. The V gene end was trimmed by 1 base and the J gene end by 4 bases; junction bases not matched to a gene: 5. CDR3 size: 15 residues. The germline gives CDR1 SGHNT, CDR2 YYREEE (reference sequence). The CDR3 DNA sequence: TGTGCCAGCAGCTTGTCCGGGACAGCCGGAAACACCATATATTTT. Translated, it gives CASSLSGTAGNTIYF.

The V call is TRBV27, the J call TRBJ2-5; no reliable D call. Trimming removed 5 bases at V and 7 bases at J, with 14 bases between. CDR3 length: 13 residues. Germline loops: CDR1 MNHEY, CDR2 SMNVEV (reference sequence). The CDR3 protein is CASSNDDGGTQYF. The CDR3 region has the DNA TGTGCCAGCAGTAACGATGACGGCGGGACCCAGTACTTC.

The V call is TRBV27, the J call TRBJ1-2; 7 nucleotides match TRBD1. V shed 5 bases, J shed 5 bases, and the junction held 8 bases outside the gene matches. The germline gives CDR1 MNHEY, CDR2 SMNVEV (reference sequence). The CDR3 is made up of 14 amino acids. CDR3: CASSPGGSRYGYTF. Written as DNA, the CDR3 is TGTGCCAGCAGTCCAGGGGGGTCTCGGTATGGCTACACCTTC.

The V call is TRBV7-3, the J call TRBJ2-1, with 7 nucleotides matching TRBD2. V trimming: 2 bases; J trimming: 7 bases; junction bases outside the gene matches: 11. The CDR3 sequence is 16 residues long. The germline gives CDR1 SGHTA, CDR2 FQGTGA. The CDR3 DNA reads as TGTGCCAGCAGCTTATCGGTCTCAGTGGGGGGGAATGAGCAGTTCTTC. It encodes CASSLSVSVGGNEQFF. Using reference TRBV7-3 and TRBJ2-1 for the parts outside the CDR3, the full variable domain is GAGVSQTPSNKVTEKGKYVELRCDPISGHTALYWYRQSLGQGPEFLIYFQGTGAADDSGLPNDRFFAVRPEGSVSTLKIQRTERGDSAVYLCASSLSVSVGGNEQFFGPGTRLTVL.

Remarks on this clone: Distinct nucleotide sequences in the sample also encode this CDR3. CDR3 coding DNA: TGTGCCAGCAGTTTACGAGAGACCCAGTACTTC. This sequence encodes CASSLRETQYF. The chain combines TRBV12-3 or TRBV12-4 with TRBJ2-5; D is ambiguous. V lost 2 bases, J lost 4 bases, and 2 bases lay in between. CDR3 length equals 11 residues.

The chain combines TRBV9 with TRBJ1-2; 9 bases are a match to TRBD1. Trimming took 0 bases from V and 7 from J; bases not matched to a gene: 4. Germline V lookup: CDR1 SGDLS, CDR2 YYNGEE. CDR3 length: 14 amino acids. CDR3 protein: CASSVGTGGRGYTF. For the CDR3, the DNA is TGTGCCAGCAGCGTAGGAACAGGGGGCCGTGGCTACACCTTC.

The chain carries TRBV28 and TRBJ2-5, with D possibly matching TRBD1 (5 bases). Germline CDR1 and CDR2: MDHEN and SYDVKM. The CDR3 has 13 amino acids. The CDR3 coding sequence is TGTGTCAGTTCTGACAGATACCAAGAGACCCAGTACTTC. Translating gives CVSSDRYQETQYF.

The chain recombines TRBV28 with TRBJ1-2; the match to TRBD1 covers 11 bases. The germline gives CDR1 MDHEN, CDR2 SYDVKM. The J segment lost 4 bases and the V segment lost 3 bases, leaving 1 base of the junction unmatched. The CDR3 is made up of 14 amino acids. This chain's CDR3 is CASSLGTGGYGYTF. CDR3 bases: TGTGCCAGCAGTTTGGGGACAGGGGGCTATGGCTACACCTTC.

V and J are TRBV27 and TRBJ2-1, with 14 bases fitting TRBD2. Germline CDR1 is MNHEY and CDR2 is SMNVEV (reference sequence). Trimming took 6 bases from V and 7 from J; bases not matched to a gene: 5. This CDR3 contains 15 residues. This CDR3 reads CASRGLAGGENEQFF. The CDR3 DNA reads as TGTGCCAGCAGAGGACTAGCGGGAGGTGAGAATGAGCAGTTCTTC.

This clone has only a few counts. The J gene is TRBJ1-4, the V gene TRBV5-1; no clear D. V was shortened by 4 bases and J by 5 bases, with 15 bases between the two germline ends. The CDR3 loop spans 15 amino acids. Per the germline V gene, CDR1 is SGHRS and CDR2 is YFSETQ. The CDR3 coding sequence is TGCGCCAGCAGCCAAAGATCAGATATCAATGAAAAACTGTTTTTT. Translation gives CASSQRSDINEKLFF.

This rearrangement joins TRBV2 to TRBJ2-5, with 10 nucleotides matching TRBD2. The CDR3 contains 13 residues. The ends lost 3 bases at V and 12 bases at J; junction bases unmatched: 7. Germline lookup yields CDR1 SNHLY and CDR2 FYNNEI. The CDR3 sequence: CASSDISGGQEYF. CDR3 bases: TGTGCCAGCAGTGACATTAGCGGGGGGCAAGAGTACTTC.

This clone was detected only a few times. V usage is TRBV2 and J usage is TRBJ2-5; 8 bases fit TRBD2. The CDR3 loop spans 14 amino acids. Germline assignment: CDR1 SNHLY and CDR2 FYNNEI. Trimming removed 7 bases from V and 3 bases from J; junction bases left unmatched: 7. CDR3 in amino acids: CASKRLATKETQYF. Written as DNA, the CDR3 is TGTGCCAGCAAAAGACTAGCGACGAAAGAGACCCAGTACTTC.

The chain carries TRBV5-4 and TRBJ2-5; TRBD2 matches 7 bases. In germline, CDR1 is SGHNT, CDR2 YYREEE (reference sequence). Trimming cost V 0 bases and J 2 bases; bases outside gene matches: 10. This CDR3 has 17 residues. The CDR3 protein is CASSLGRGAGSQETQYF. In nucleotides, the CDR3 is TGTGCCAGCAGCTTGGGTCGGGGAGCGGGGAGTCAAGAGACCCAGTACTTC.

In its sample, this clone was seen once. V and J are TRBV3-1 (or the pseudogene TRBV3-2) and TRBJ2-1; 9 bases map to TRBD1. The CDR3 has 15 amino acids. V was clipped by 1 base and J by 4 bases; unmatched bases: 2. Germline-derived CDR1 and CDR2 are LGHDT and YNNKEL (reference sequence). For the CDR3, the DNA is TGTGCCAGCAGCCAAGGGGACAGGGAATACAATGAGCAGTTCTTC. It codes for CASSQGDREYNEQFF.

J is TRBJ1-1 and V is TRBV18; D gene unclear. The CDR3 runs to 13 residues. Germline values: CDR1 KGHSH, CDR2 LQKENI. V lost 3 bases and J lost 2, with 7 bases in between. This CDR3 reads CASSPELNTEAFF. The CDR3 nucleotides are TGTGCCAGCTCACCCGAACTAAACACTGAAGCTTTCTTT.

The chain joins TRBV6-5 to TRBJ1-1; no firm D call. CDR1 MNHEY and CDR2 SVGAGI come from the germline V gene. The germline V and J ends were trimmed by 5 bases and 0 bases, with 10 bases remaining between them. CDR3 length: 14 amino acids. CDR3 in DNA: TGTGCCAGCAGTAGCACGTTCCTGAACACTGAAGCTTTCTTT. Translated: CASSSTFLNTEAFF.

The gene calls are TRBV5-1 and TRBJ2-5, with 10 bases aligning to TRBD1. V shed 3 bases, J shed 5 bases, and the junction held 1 base outside the gene matches. The CDR3 length is 13 residues. The germline CDR1 and CDR2 sequences are SGHRS and YFSETQ. The CDR3 sequence: CASSWGQGETQYF. The CDR3 bases are TGCGCCAGCAGCTGGGGACAGGGGGAGACCCAGTACTTC. Filled out from reference TRBV5-1 and TRBJ2-5, the complete variable domain reads KAGVTQTPRYLIKTRGQQVTLSCSPISGHRSVSWYQQTPGQGLQFLFEYFSETQRNKGNFPGRFSGRQFSNSRSEMNVSTLELGDSALYLCASSWGQGETQYFGPGTRLLVL.